This T cell receptor (beta chain) was recorded in a study of T cell clusters in autoimmune cytopenias. Study context: The median distinct TRB clonotype count was approximately 2,500 per sample, from a median around 49,000 reads.

TRB was amplified by touch-down multiplex PCR, primer pools A and B combined. TCRdb reprocessed the multiplex PCR reads, with one entry per CDR3 protein and no DNA. The sample table sets out under 15,000 distinct CDR3 sequences. CDR1 is SQVTM and CDR2 is ANQGSEA in the germline V gene. The CDR3 loop spans 14 amino acids. Roughly 38,000 genome equivalents of blood DNA were amplified for TRB. This clonotype is identified as medium-sized from frequency. The sequence was collected from a human donor with an autoimmune cytopenia or autoimmune hepatitis (not recorded which). J is TRBJ1-5 and V is TRBV29-1. The specimen was peripheral blood. The CDR3 sequence: CSVVAGEGNQPQHF.